This is a list of T cell receptor beta chains from one sample in a study of T cell responses to AZD1222 COVID-19 vaccine. The protocol was immunoSEQ multiplex PCR, while the TCRdb copy is restricted to in-frame clones and leaves out a portion. This table holds over 110,000 clones, roughly nine tenths found once. The specimen was peripheral blood, collected 28 days after the second AZD1222 dose. These receptors originate from an adult who received the AZD1222 COVID-19 vaccine. The CDR3 runs from the conserved cysteine through the conserved F or W. D genes are given only for firm matches. Expanded clones are given a class, and other clones once, few, many or no size at all.

13	TRBV11-1	.	TRBJ1-1	.	TGTGCCAGCAGCTTAATTCGGGGAACAATAGCTTTCTTT	CASSLIRGTIAFF
19	TRBV27	few	TRBJ1-5	TRBD1	TGTGCCAGCAGTCCTCAAACAGGGGGCCCAGGCGATAGCAATCAGCCCCAGCATTTT	CASSPQTGGPGDSNQPQHF
15	TRBV5-4	.	TRBJ1-2	TRBD1	TGTGCCAGCAGCTCCCGACAGGGCAACCCCTATGGCTACACCTTC	CASSSRQGNPYGYTF
16	TRBV10-1	once	TRBJ2-7	.	TGCGCCAGCAGTGACTCCCTGGTTTTTGAGGAGGACGAGCAGTACTTC	CASSDSLVFEEDEQYF
14	TRBV30	.	TRBJ1-2	.	TGTGCCTGGAGTGTATCTGCAGGGGTCTATGGCTACACCTTC	CAWSVSAGVYGYTF
14	TRBV6-2/TRBV6-3	.	TRBJ1-1	.	TGTGCCAGCGGCCGCCCGGGGAGTAACACTGAAGCTTTCTTT	CASGRPGSNTEAFF
15	TRBV7-2	.	TRBJ1-1	.	TGTGCCAGCAGCTTAGATAAGACTTGGAACACTGAAGCTTTCTTT	CASSLDKTWNTEAFF
16	TRBV7-8	.	TRBJ1-2	.	TGTGCCAGCAGCCCGTGTTGGAGAATTTGGGTTTATGGCTACACCTTC	CASSPCWRIWVYGYTF
17	TRBV3-1/TRBV3-2	.	TRBJ2-5	.	TGTGCCAGCAGCCCCCCGCCCCGGGGAGCTCGGGAAGAGACCCAGTACTTC	CASSPPPRGAREETQYF
14	TRBV6-5	.	TRBJ1-1	TRBD1	TGTGCCAGCAGTTACTCCAGGGGGAGCACTGAAGCTTTCTTT	CASSYSRGSTEAFF
13	TRBV5-6	few	TRBJ1-2	.	TGTGCCAGCAGCCCCCGGGAGTTCTATGGCTACACCTTC	CASSPREFYGYTF
11	TRBV30	.	TRBJ1-2	.	TGTGCCTGGAGTGACGGAGGCTTTCTGACCTTC	CAWSDGGFLTF
14	TRBV6-5	.	TRBJ2-2	TRBD2	TGTGCCAGCAGGTTACTAGCGCGAACCGGGGAGCTGTTTTTT	CASRLLARTGELFF
16	TRBV4-3	.	TRBJ2-6	.	TGCGCCAGCAGCCAAGGGGCGGACTCTGGGGCCAACGTCCTGACTTTC	CASSQGADSGANVLTF
16	TRBV11-3	once	TRBJ1-6	TRBD1	TGTGCCCCAGGGTCCCCAGGACAGGGGGGAAATTCACCCCTCCACTTT	CAPGSPGQGGNSPLHF
13	TRBV6-5	.	TRBJ1-2	.	TGTGCCAGCAGTTACCAGGGAGACTATGGCTACACCTTC	CASSYQGDYGYTF
16	TRBV10-2	.	TRBJ1-2	.	TGCGCCAGCAGTGAGGTCAGGGTGCGGGTTACATCTGGCTACACCTTC	CASSEVRVRVTSGYTF
13	TRBV30	.	TRBJ1-2	.	TGTGCCTGGAGCAGAGGGCCGGACTATGGCTACACCTTC	CAWSRGPDYGYTF
15	TRBV7-2	.	TRBJ2-5	TRBD2	TGTGCCAGCAGCCAGACTAGCGGGGGGGCAGAGACCCAGTACTTC	CASSQTSGGAETQYF
14	TRBV6-2/TRBV6-3	.	TRBJ1-1	.	TGTGCCAGCAGCGGGGGACACCTGAACACTGAAGCTTTCTTT	CASSGGHLNTEAFF
13	TRBV19	.	TRBJ2-1	TRBD2	TGTGCCAGTAGTGTACTAGCGGGAGAGGCGCAGTTCTTC	CASSVLAGEAQFF
13	TRBV12-3/TRBV12-4	few	TRBJ1-5	.	TGTGCCAGCAGTTTCGGCGCTAGTCAGCCCCAGCATTTT	CASSFGASQPQHF
17	TRBV24-1	once	TRBJ2-2	TRBD1	TGTGCCACCAGTGACCCATCCGGGACAGGGAACACCGGGGAGCTGTTTTTT	CATSDPSGTGNTGELFF
14	TRBV5-6	.	TRBJ2-7	.	TGTGCCAGCAGCATTGACAGGTTCGCCTACGAGCAGTACTTC	CASSIDRFAYEQYF
16	TRBV18	.	TRBJ2-6	.	TGTGCCAGCTCACCTAGAACAGGGACCGGGGCCAACGTCCTGACTTTC	CASSPRTGTGANVLTF
14	TRBV30	.	TRBJ2-1	TRBD2	TGTGCCTGGAGGTCGCGGGGGATCTACAATGAGCAGTTCTTC	CAWRSRGIYNEQFF
16	TRBV19	.	TRBJ1-5	TRBD1	TGTGCCAGTAGCCACCGGGACAGGGGGAACAATCAGCCCCAGCATTTT	CASSHRDRGNNQPQHF
16	TRBV5-8	.	TRBJ2-1	TRBD2	TGTGCCAGCAGCCCTAGGACTAGCGGGAACAACAATGAGCAGTTCTTC	CASSPRTSGNNNEQFF
14	TRBV6-5	.	TRBJ1-1	.	TGTGCCAGCAGAGCGGGACGGAAGAACACTGAAGCTTTCTTT	CASRAGRKNTEAFF
15	TRBV6-1	.	TRBJ1-2	.	TGTGCCAGCAGTGAAGGTTACATGGGAGACTATGGCTACACCTTC	CASSEGYMGDYGYTF
13	TRBV9	.	TRBJ1-1	.	TGTGCCAGCAGCGTGAGAACGGAGAGCGAAGCTTTCTTT	CASSVRTESEAFF
14	TRBV24-1	.	TRBJ1-2	.	TGTGCCACCAGTGAAGCCGGACAGCCGTATGGCTACACCTTC	CATSEAGQPYGYTF
14	TRBV27	.	TRBJ1-3	.	TGTGCCAGCAGAGATCACAGCTCTGGAAACACCATATATTTT	CASRDHSSGNTIYF
14	TRBV6-5	.	TRBJ1-4	.	TGTGCCAGCAGTAGGACGGCAACTAATGAAAAACTGTTTTTT	CASSRTATNEKLFF
16	TRBV4-1	.	TRBJ1-2	.	TGCGCCAGCAGCCAGATGAGGGGCGGGGCTGGAACGGGCTACACCTTC	CASSQMRGGAGTGYTF
14	TRBV5-1	once	TRBJ1-1	TRBD1	TGCGCCAGCAGCCCGGACAGGGGTATCACTGAAGCTTTCTTT	CASSPDRGITEAFF
13	TRBV3-1/TRBV3-2	few	TRBJ1-5	.	TGTGCCAGCACCGCAGGGTACAATCAGCCCCAGCATTTT	CASTAGYNQPQHF